The rows below give T cell receptor beta chains drawn from one sample of a study of CD8 T cells in Susac syndrome. TCRdb used MiXCR to reprocess the immunoSEQ multiplex PCR reads, holding one entry per CDR3 protein. The profile shows 180,000 or so distinct CDR3 sequences, roughly 94% of them singletons. The sequenced sample consisted of CD4+ T cells from PBMCs. These TCRs come from a human donor with Susac syndrome. Both conserved end residues are part of each CDR3. The order of the fields is J gene, clone size, V gene, CDR3 length, D gene, CDR3 DNA, CDR3 protein. The D gene is left open where the match is weak. The size field is filled for only some rows; it gives once, few, many or a size class.

TRBJ2-5 - TRBV12-3/TRBV12-4 13 - TGTGCCAGCAGTTTATCTCAAGAAGAGACCCAGTACTTC CASSLSQEETQYF
TRBJ2-1 - TRBV4-2 18 TRBD2 TGTGCCAGCAGCCAAGAGAAAGCGGGGGAGATATTCTACAATGAGCAGTTCTTC CASSQEKAGEIFYNEQFF
TRBJ2-6 once TRBV14 18 TRBD2 TGTGCCAGCAGCCGCGGCCGGGGGGGTCCCTCTGGGGCCAACGTCCTGACTTTC CASSRGRGGPSGANVLTF
TRBJ2-2 - TRBV12-3/TRBV12-4 14 TRBD1 TGTGCCAGCACCCGTACAGGGGAAGCCGGGGAGCTGTTTTTT CASTRTGEAGELFF
TRBJ1-5 - TRBV6-5 14 - TGTGCCAGTAGATCCTCTGTTAGCAATCAGCCCCAGCATTTT CASRSSVSNQPQHF
TRBJ2-2 - TRBV6-2/TRBV6-3 13 - TGTGCCAGCAGTTATGCGGCCCTCGGGGAGCTGTTTTTT CASSYAALGELFF
TRBJ2-1 - TRBV7-8 15 TRBD2 TGTGCCAGCAGCTTGGCGGGGGGCCCCTACAATGAGCAGTTCTTC CASSLAGGPYNEQFF
TRBJ2-3 - TRBV20-1 13 TRBD2 TGCAGTGCCTTGGAGCGGGGGTCAGATACGCAGTATTTT CSALERGSDTQYF
TRBJ1-5 - TRBV6-5 14 - TGTGCCAGCAGTTTCACAGGGTCGGGTCAGCCCCAGCATTTT CASSFTGSGQPQHF
TRBJ2-1 - TRBV15 16 TRBD1 TGTGCCACCAGCAGAGACCGGGACAGGGGGCAAAATGAGCAGTTCTTC CATSRDRDRGQNEQFF
TRBJ1-1 - TRBV30 12 - TGTGCCTGGAGGGGACAAGACACTGAAGCTTTCTTT CAWRGQDTEAFF
TRBJ1-2 - TRBV12-3/TRBV12-4 14 - TGTGCCAGCAGTTTAATTCAGGGAGCTTATGGCTACACCTTC CASSLIQGAYGYTF
TRBJ2-7 - TRBV3-1 16 TRBD2 TGTGCCAGCAGCCCCCTAGCGGGGCCACCTCCCTACGAGCAGTACTTC CASSPLAGPPPYEQYF
TRBJ1-5 - TRBV10-3 15 TRBD1 TGTGCCATCAGTGAAGGGGGACAGCGAGATCAGCCCCAGCATTTT CAISEGGQRDQPQHF
TRBJ2-3 - TRBV7-2 16 - TGTGCCAGCAGCTTAGGTCGGGCGCCTGGCACAGATACGCAGTATTTT CASSLGRAPGTDTQYF
TRBJ2-2 once TRBV7-9 15 - TGTGCCAGCAGCTTAAGCACGCCGACCACCGGGGAGCTGTTTTTT CASSLSTPTTGELFF